The 14 T cell receptor beta chains in this list originate from one sample, sequenced in a study of T cell responses to AZD1222 COVID-19 vaccine. Assay used: immunoSEQ multiplex PCR; TCRdb lists only in-frame clones, some missing. The table has about 31,000 clones, roughly 90% seen once. The material was peripheral blood, obtained 28 days after the second AZD1222 dose. Every receptor here comes from an adult who received the AZD1222 COVID-19 vaccine.

The rearrangement joins TRBV29-1 to TRBJ1-2, with TRBD1 as a possible D gene (6 bases). Trimming removed 8 bases from V and 2 bases from J, with 18 bases in between. The germline CDR1 and CDR2 sequences are SQVTM and ANQGSEA. The CDR3 is made up of 14 amino acids. The CDR3 region is CSLGVLQGNYGYTF. The CDR3 DNA follows: TGCAGCCTTGGGGTTTTGCAGGGGAACTATGGCTACACCTTC.

This clone qualifies as medium-sized (0.01 to 0.1%). The gene calls are TRBV2 and TRBJ2-7; tentatively, D is TRBD1 (6 bases). The CDR3 sequence is 14 residues long. The germline V gene encodes CDR1 SNHLY and CDR2 FYNNEI. V lost 6 bases and J 2 bases, leaving 14 bases between the germline ends. The CDR3 DNA follows: TGTGCCAGCAGCGACCCGGACAGCGCCTACGAGCAGTACTTC. It is translated as CASSDPDSAYEQYF.

The chain uses TRBV6-2 or TRBV6-3 and TRBJ1-2; D is unclear. The CDR3 is 14 amino acids. The V end lost 6 bases, the J end lost 4 bases, and 15 bases lay between the germline ends. Germline values: CDR1 MNHEY, CDR2 SVGEGT. This chain's CDR3 is CASSPRAGSYGYTF. The DNA of the CDR3 is TGTGCCAGCAGCCCTCGGGCAGGTAGCTATGGCTACACCTTC.

This chain connects TRBV6-6 to TRBJ2-1; TRBD1 aligns across 10 bases. The germline V gene encodes CDR1 MNHNY and CDR2 SVGAGI (reference sequence). The CDR3 runs 15 residues. J was trimmed by 9 bases and V by 6 bases; bases with no gene match: 11. This CDR3 reads CASSIRDRGSVEQFF. The CDR3 nucleotides read TGTGCCAGCAGCATCCGGGACAGGGGATCGGTTGAGCAGTTCTTC.

The CDR3 protein is CASSLGPSPSTDTQYF. As DNA, the CDR3 is TGTGCCAGCAGCTTGGGTCCCAGCCCTAGCACAGATACGCAGTATTTT. This rearrangement joins TRBV5-5 to TRBJ2-3, with unresolved D. This CDR3 contains 16 residues. Germline CDR1 reads SGHKS; CDR2 reads YYEKEE (reference sequence). V was clipped by 0 bases and J by 0 bases, with 11 bases between them.

This clone was picked up one time. The gene calls are TRBV7-6 and TRBJ2-2; D uncertain. Per the germline V gene, CDR1 is SGHVS and CDR2 is FNYEAQ. The V end was cut by 0 bases, the J end by 6 bases, with 8 bases between. The CDR3 is 14 amino acids. The CDR3 DNA follows: TGTGCCAGCAGCTTAGCGAGATCGGCCGGGGAGCTGTTTTTT. It specifies CASSLARSAGELFF.

The rearrangement uses TRBV13 and TRBJ1-2; 7 bases line up with TRBD1. The V segment lost 3 bases and the J segment 8 bases; nucleotides outside the gene matches: 12. Germline loops: CDR1 PRHDT, CDR2 FYEKMQ (reference sequence). The CDR3 runs to 15 residues. The CDR3 here is CASSFSYRQGEGYTF. The CDR3 bases are TGTGCCAGCAGCTTCTCCTACCGACAGGGAGAAGGCTACACCTTC.

The chain couples TRBV6-5 to TRBJ2-7; maybe TRBD1 (6 bases). The V gene lost 8 bases and the J gene lost 2 bases, with 10 bases spanning the gap. The germline V gene has CDR1 MNHEY and CDR2 SVGAGI. The CDR3 has 12 amino acids. CDR3 bases: TGTGCCAGCCGTACAGGGACCTACGAGCAGTACTTC. Its protein is CASRTGTYEQYF.

This clone was picked up one time. The chain employs TRBV24-1 and TRBJ2-3; 7 nucleotides agree with TRBD2. The CDR3 runs 14 residues. The V segment lost 7 bases and the J segment 0 bases; nucleotides outside the gene matches: 3. Looked up from germline, CDR1 is KGHDR and CDR2 is SFDVKD. CDR3 amino acids: CATSPGGSTDTQYF. In DNA form, the CDR3 reads TGTGCCACCAGCCCGGGGGGAAGCACAGATACGCAGTATTTT.

The chain couples TRBV24-1 to TRBJ1-5, with D maybe TRBD1 (6 bases). With 3 bases removed from V and 3 bases from J, the gap between germline ends came to 8 bases. CDR1 and CDR2 from the germline V gene are KGHDR and SFDVKD. This CDR3 contains 14 residues. CDR3 protein: CATSDNRANQPQHF. The DNA of the CDR3 is TGTGCCACCAGTGATAACAGGGCCAATCAGCCCCAGCATTTT.

The V gene is TRBV5-1, the J gene TRBJ2-1; D is possibly TRBD2 (7 bases). Germline V lookup: CDR1 SGHRS, CDR2 YFSETQ. V dropped 0 bases and J dropped 5 bases, with 12 bases sitting between them. This CDR3 region has 15 residues. The CDR3 DNA sequence: TGCGCCAGCAGCTTGGAGGGGGGGATCCACAATGAGCAGTTCTTC. Amino acid sequence: CASSLEGGIHNEQFF.

V is TRBV12-5 and J is TRBJ2-2; D uncertain. Trimming removed 0 bases from V and 4 bases from J, with 6 bases in between. Looked up from germline, CDR1 is LGHNT and CDR2 is FRNRAP. The length of the CDR3 is 14 residues. Written as DNA, the CDR3 is TGTGCTAGTGGTTTGGTAATTTCCACCGGGGAGCTGTTTTTT. It specifies CASGLVISTGELFF.

The chain links TRBV3-1 (or the pseudogene TRBV3-2) to TRBJ2-3, with a tentative D call TRBD1 (5 bases). Deletions cut 2 bases from V and 0 bases from J, with 9 bases between. Looked up from germline, CDR1 is LGHDT and CDR2 is YNNKEL (reference sequence). The CDR3 sequence is 15 residues long. The CDR3 nucleotides are TGTGCCAGCAGCCAACAGGGATCTAGCACAGATACGCAGTATTTT. This codes for CASSQQGSSTDTQYF.

This chain joins TRBV7-2 and TRBJ1-2; 9 bases agree with TRBD1. The CDR3 loop spans 12 amino acids. Germline V CDR1 and CDR2: SGHTA, FQGNSA. The junction had 12 bases not matched to a gene; V was cut back by 8 bases and J by 14 bases. The CDR3 DNA reads as TGTGCCAGCGTCGGGACAGGGCCCCCGGGGACCTTC. This translates into CASVGTGPPGTF. Full variable domain (rest looked up from reference TRBV7-2 and TRBJ1-2): GAGVSQSPSNKVTEKGKDVELRCDPISGHTALYWYRQSLGQGLEFLIYFQGNSAPDKSGLPSDRFSAERTGGSVSTLTIQRTQQEDSAVYLCASVGTGPPGTFGSGTRLTVV.